This T cell receptor (beta chain) was found in a study of somatic mutations in cytotoxic T cells in rheumatoid arthritis. Study-level information: Right after diagnosis, and before any treatment had started, patient peripheral blood (under 34 ml EDTA) was drawn.

The length of the CDR3 is 18 residues. Germline V gives CDR1 SGHRS, CDR2 YFSETQ. The junction had 8 bases not matched to a gene; V was cut back by 0 bases and J by 0 bases. Using immunoSEQ multiplex PCR, the repertoire was profiled, and TCRdb retains in-frame clones only, with some absent. The data contain some 7,000 clones, just under 75% of them seen just once; the ten biggest clones take up about 16%. The CD4+ and CD8+ fractions came from positive magnetic bead selection and were purity-checked by flow cytometry. This TCR was recovered from an adult with rheumatoid arthritis. The chain recombines TRBV5-1 with TRBJ2-5; 10 bases fit TRBD2. Specimen: CD8+ T cells sorted from blood. The CDR3 DNA sequence: TGCGCCAGCAGCTTGGGTCTAGCGGGGGAAGAGTACCAAGAGACCCAGTACTTC. It encodes CASSLGLAGEEYQETQYF. The whole variable domain, remainder taken from reference TRBV5-1 and TRBJ2-5, is KAGVTQTPRYLIKTRGQQVTLSCSPISGHRSVSWYQQTPGQGLQFLFEYFSETQRNKGNFPGRFSGRQFSNSRSEMNVSTLELGDSALYLCASSLGLAGEEYQETQYFGPGTRLLVL.